The 30 T cell receptor beta chains presented below share a single source sample, sequenced in a study of memory CD8 T cells in hepatitis C reinfection. Only in-frame clones appear in the TCRdb table, and some are missing; sequencing was by immunoSEQ multiplex PCR. This sample yields 35,000 to 50,000 clones, of which roughly 88% are seen a single time; around 1.2% belongs to the top ten. Time point given: peak reinfection, 3 to 8 weeks after reinfection detection. Sorted cells were sequenced directly ex vivo without any in vitro expansion. The sample comprised naive CD8+ T cells sorted from blood. The receptors were sampled from a man between 18 and 29 years old with hepatitis C virus infection.

This chain connects TRBV29-1 to TRBJ2-3, with 13 bases fitting TRBD2. Per the germline V gene, CDR1 is SQVTM and CDR2 is ANQGSEA. The CDR3 totals 15 residues. Trimming took 6 bases from V and 8 from J; bases not matched to a gene: 11. The CDR3 here is CSVADGLAGEATQYF. In DNA, the CDR3 is TGCAGCGTGGCTGATGGACTAGCGGGAGAGGCTACGCAGTATTTT.

V is TRBV18 and J is TRBJ2-3; 7 nucleotides line up with TRBD1. V shed 3 bases and J 0 bases; nucleotides not matched to a gene: 9. The CDR3 covers 17 residues. The germline CDR1 and CDR2 sequences are KGHSH and LQKENI. CDR3: CASSPSDRASSTDTQYF. The CDR3 DNA is TGTGCCAGCTCACCTTCCGACAGGGCCTCGAGCACAGATACGCAGTATTTT.

The V gene is TRBV7-6, the J gene TRBJ2-3, with 9 bases lining up with TRBD2. Germline V lookup: CDR1 SGHVS, CDR2 FNYEAQ. The CDR3 contains 15 residues. Trimming took 5 bases from V and 1 from J; bases not matched to a gene: 4. As DNA, the CDR3 is TGTGCCAGCAGCCAACTAGCGGGTCGCACAGATACGCAGTATTTT. It codes for CASSQLAGRTDTQYF. Together with reference TRBV7-6 and TRBJ2-3, the CDR3 gives the full variable domain: GAGVSQSPRYKVTKRGQDVALRCDPISGHVSLYWYRQALGQGPEFLTYFNYEAQQDKSGLPNDRFSAERPEGSISTLTIQRTEQRDSAMYRCASSQLAGRTDTQYFGPGTRLTVL.

The chain recombines TRBV5-1 with TRBJ2-5; 7 positions match TRBD2. The trim removed 0 bases at V and 3 bases at J, leaving 2 bases unmatched. The CDR3 is 14 residues long. The V gene's germline CDR1 is SGHRS and CDR2 YFSETQ. The CDR3 DNA is TGCGCCAGCAGCTTGGCAGCGGGGAAAGAGACCCAGTACTTC. Translation: CASSLAAGKETQYF.

The chain has TRBV7-9 and TRBJ2-7, with TRBD2 identical over 10 bases. Looked up from germline, CDR1 is SEHNR and CDR2 is FQNEAQ (reference sequence). This CDR3 spans 14 amino acids. J gave up 2 bases and V 5 bases, and 3 bases lay outside the gene matches. CDR3 nucleotide sequence: TGTGCCAGCAGCCCAGGACTAGCGGCCTACGAGCAGTACTTC. Translating it yields CASSPGLAAYEQYF.

The chain combines TRBV6-5 with TRBJ2-7; D is possibly TRBD2 (5 bases). Trimming removed 3 bases from V and 0 bases from J, with 12 bases in between. The CDR3 sequence is 15 residues long. Germline V gene sequence: CDR1 MNHEY, CDR2 SVGAGI. DNA of the CDR3: TGTGCCAGCAGTTATTTAGCTGAGGGCTCCTACGAGCAGTACTTC. Encoded protein: CASSYLAEGSYEQYF.

J is TRBJ2-7 and V is TRBV6-1; D remains ambiguous. CDR1 and CDR2 (germline): MNHNS, SASEGT. Trimming cost V 5 bases and J 0 bases, with 14 bases left between them. The CDR3 covers 15 residues. The CDR3 here is CASSRVEAISYEQYF. The CDR3 DNA reads TGTGCCAGCAGTCGGGTTGAGGCGATCTCCTACGAGCAGTACTTC.

V usage is TRBV5-1 and J usage is TRBJ2-1, with D tentatively TRBD1 (6 bases). The CDR3 has 14 amino acids. Germline CDR1 SGHRS, CDR2 YFSETQ. Trimming pared 3 bases from V and 10 bases from J, leaving 17 bases between. The CDR3, as DNA: TGCGCCAGCAGCTCTGACTTAGGACAGTACGAGCAGTTCTTC. Amino acid sequence: CASSSDLGQYEQFF.

The chain is built from TRBV5-6 and TRBJ1-2, with 12 bases that match TRBD1. The CDR3 totals 15 residues. Germline trimming cut 2 bases from V and 7 bases from J; bases unmatched to any gene: 6. The germline V gene encodes CDR1 SGHDT and CDR2 YYEEEE. The CDR3, as DNA: TGTGCCAGCAGCTTTGGGACAGGGGGCTGGCGTGGCTACACCTTC. Protein product: CASSFGTGGWRGYTF.

In its sample, this clone was seen once. V usage is TRBV27 and J usage is TRBJ2-1; the match to TRBD1 covers 7 bases. There are 14 residues in the CDR3. Trimming took 5 bases from V and 8 from J; bases not matched to a gene: 9. Germline values: CDR1 MNHEY, CDR2 SMNVEV (reference sequence). The CDR3 DNA reads as TGTGCCAGCAGTCCCCAGGACAGGAACCATGAGCAGTTCTTC. It codes for CASSPQDRNHEQFF.

V usage is TRBV19 and J usage is TRBJ2-2; 8 bases fit TRBD1. The CDR3 length is 16 residues. Germline assignment: CDR1 LNHDA and CDR2 SQIVND (reference sequence). The junction had 10 bases not matched to a gene; V was cut back by 5 bases and J by 5 bases. The CDR3 nucleotides read TGTGCCAGTAGTCCTTGGACAGGGATGGGGACCGGGGAGCTGTTTTTT. This sequence encodes CASSPWTGMGTGELFF.

The V call is TRBV7-2, the J call TRBJ2-7, with unresolved D. Trimming took off 4 bases at V and 0 bases at J, with 10 bases between the two ends. The germline CDR1 and CDR2 sequences are SGHTA and FQGNSA. There are 14 residues in the CDR3. The CDR3 nucleotides are TGTGCCAGCAGCTCTCCCCTTAGCTCCTACGAGCAGTACTTC. Protein product: CASSSPLSSYEQYF. The whole variable domain, filled in from reference TRBV7-2 and TRBJ2-7, reads GAGVSQSPSNKVTEKGKDVELRCDPISGHTALYWYRQSLGQGLEFLIYFQGNSAPDKSGLPSDRFSAERTGGSVSTLTIQRTQQEDSAVYLCASSSPLSSYEQYFGPGTRLTVT.

The chain recombines TRBV11-2 with TRBJ2-1, with D unclear. Germline lookup yields CDR1 SGHAT and CDR2 FQNNGV. Trimming stripped 5 bases from V and 2 bases from J, with 16 bases between. The CDR3 runs to 16 residues. CDR3 protein: CASSPLGALPYNEQFF. CDR3 nucleotide sequence: TGTGCCAGCAGCCCCCTAGGCGCTCTCCCCTACAATGAGCAGTTCTTC. Full variable domain (missing parts from reference TRBV11-2 and TRBJ2-1): EAGVAQSPRYKIIEKRQSVAFWCNPISGHATLYWYQQILGQGPKLLIQFQNNGVVDDSQLPKDRFSAERLKGVDSTLKIQPAKLEDSAVYLCASSPLGALPYNEQFFGPGTRLTVL.

J is TRBJ1-2 and V is TRBV2; D is perhaps TRBD1 (6 bases). Deletions cut 0 bases from V and 4 bases from J, with 9 bases between. The length of the CDR3 is 14 residues. Germline V gene lookup returns CDR1 SNHLY and CDR2 FYNNEI. The CDR3 DNA sequence: TGTGCCAGCAGTGAAGCACCAGGGGCCTATGGCTACACCTTC. This encodes CASSEAPGAYGYTF.

The V call is TRBV28, the J call TRBJ1-4, with a possible D match to TRBD1 (5 bases). Trimming took off 3 bases at V and 0 bases at J, with 11 bases between the two ends. The CDR3 runs to 16 residues. Germline V CDR1 and CDR2: MDHEN, SYDVKM. The DNA of the CDR3 is TGTGCCAGCAGTTTTTTCTCGGGGGCAACTAATGAAAAACTGTTTTTT. Its translation: CASSFFSGATNEKLFF.

The CDR3 is CASSLLAGGADGNTIYF. The CDR3 DNA reads as TGTGCCAGCAGCTTACTGGCAGGGGGCGCTGATGGAAACACCATATATTTT. The gene calls are TRBV11-2 and TRBJ1-3; 8 bases are a match to TRBD1. This CDR3 region has 17 residues. V trimming: 2 bases; J trimming: 3 bases; junction bases outside the gene matches: 9. CDR1 and CDR2 (germline): SGHAT, FQNNGV.

This clone turned up a few times. The chain uses TRBV18 and TRBJ1-1; D may be TRBD1 (5 bases). Germline CDR1 is KGHSH and CDR2 is LQKENI. V was pared by 10 bases and J by 1 base, with 13 bases between. The CDR3 runs 13 residues. CDR3 sequence reads: CATRTPSNTEAFF. In nucleotides, the CDR3 is TGTGCCACCCGGACACCTTCGAACACTGAAGCTTTCTTT.

This sequence joins TRBV7-6 and TRBJ2-3, with D perhaps TRBD1 (5 bases). CDR1 and CDR2 (germline): SGHVS, FNYEAQ. This CDR3 has 16 amino acids. V was clipped by 3 bases and J by 1 base, with 14 bases between them. The CDR3 here is CASSFRGTAGTDTQYF. The CDR3 DNA sequence: TGTGCCAGCAGCTTTAGGGGAACAGCTGGCACAGATACGCAGTATTTT.

V and J are TRBV30 and TRBJ2-3, with a possible D match to TRBD2 (5 bases). V was trimmed by 1 base and J by 0 bases, leaving 17 bases between them. The CDR3 consists of 17 residues. In germline, CDR1 is GTSNPN, CDR2 SVGIG (reference sequence). CDR3 amino acids: CAWSEQRSECSTDTQYF. Written as DNA, the CDR3 is TGTGCCTGGAGTGAGCAGCGGAGCGAATGTAGCACAGATACGCAGTATTTT.

The chain employs TRBV6-1 and TRBJ1-4; D is possibly TRBD1 (5 bases). The germline gives CDR1 MNHNS, CDR2 SASEGT. The CDR3 runs 15 residues. V lost 2 bases and J 0 bases, leaving 7 bases between the germline ends. CDR3 DNA sequence: TGTGCCAGCAGTGAATGGGGGGCAACTAATGAAAAACTGTTTTTT. This codes for CASSEWGATNEKLFF.

The chain couples TRBV15 to TRBJ2-7; tentatively, D is TRBD2 (5 bases). V dropped 0 bases and J dropped 2 bases, with 23 bases sitting between them. CDR3 size: 19 residues. Germline V gene data show CDR1 as LNHNV and CDR2 as YYDKDF (reference sequence). Here the CDR3 DNA reads TGTGCCACCAGCAGAGATCTGACTCTCACCTACAGCGGTGCCTACGAGCAGTACTTC. The encoded protein is CATSRDLTLTYSGAYEQYF.

The CDR3 DNA reads TGTGCCAGCAGCCGAAGGGGGGGGCGCCTGGACACTGAAGCTTTCTTT. It specifies CASSRRGGRLDTEAFF. The gene calls are TRBV5-6 and TRBJ1-1; TRBD1 is a possible D gene (6 bases). This CDR3 has 16 residues. Germline assignment: CDR1 SGHDT and CDR2 YYEEEE. Trimming cost V 4 bases and J 3 bases, with 19 bases left between them.

This clone was detected only a few times. The chain combines TRBV6-6 with TRBJ1-1, with no clear D. V was clipped by 2 bases and J by 4 bases, with 11 bases between them. Germline loops: CDR1 MNHNY, CDR2 SVGAGI (reference sequence). The CDR3 is 14 amino acids. The CDR3 DNA reads TGTGCCAGCAGTTACCCAGGAGGAGGCACTGAAGCTTTCTTT. Its protein product is CASSYPGGGTEAFF.

The chain is built from TRBV2 and TRBJ2-1; TRBD1 matches 11 bases. The germline V gene has CDR1 SNHLY and CDR2 FYNNEI. CDR3 length equals 15 residues. Losses at the gene ends were 3 bases for V and 2 bases for J; bases not matched to a gene: 0. CDR3 loop: CASSEGQGAYNEQFF. The CDR3 DNA reads TGTGCCAGCAGTGAGGGACAGGGGGCCTACAATGAGCAGTTCTTC. Full variable domain (missing parts from reference TRBV2 and TRBJ2-1): EPEVTQTPSHQVTQMGQEVILRCVPISNHLYFYWYRQILGQKVEFLVSFYNNEISEKSEIFDDQFSVERPDGSNFTLKIRSTKLEDSAMYFCASSEGQGAYNEQFFGPGTRLTVL.

V and J are TRBV28 and TRBJ2-7; no firm D call. Germline CDR1 is MDHEN and CDR2 is SYDVKM. V lost 6 bases to trimming and J lost 0 bases, with 6 bases between them. The CDR3 has 12 amino acids. The CDR3 region has the DNA TGTGCCAGCAGCCGAGGCTCCTACGAGCAGTACGTC. Amino acids: CASSRGSYEQYV.

This clone was detected only once. The CDR3 DNA reads as TGTGCCAGCAGCTCGACAGGGGCGCTAACCTACGAGCAGTACTTC. It encodes CASSSTGALTYEQYF. V is TRBV7-8 and J is TRBJ2-7; 8 positions match TRBD1. Germline values: CDR1 SGHVS, CDR2 FQNEAQ. This CDR3 spans 15 amino acids. V lost 4 bases to trimming and J lost 2 bases; unmatched junction nucleotides: 7.

CDR3 amino acids: CASRPGTVNEQFF. The CDR3 DNA reads as TGTGCCAGCAGACCCGGGACAGTCAATGAGCAGTTCTTC. This chain uses TRBV2 with TRBJ2-1; 7 bases agree with TRBD1. V was pared by 6 bases and J by 6 bases, with 5 bases of the junction left unmatched. Germline V gene sequence: CDR1 SNHLY, CDR2 FYNNEI. The CDR3 is 13 residues long.

The V call is TRBV7-2, the J call TRBJ1-6; D unclear. Germline CDR1 SGHTA, CDR2 FQGNSA. Trimming stripped 5 bases from V and 4 bases from J, with 12 bases between. This CDR3 comprises 15 residues. The CDR3 region is CASSRAAEYNSPLHF. CDR3 sequence (DNA): TGTGCCAGCAGCCGAGCGGCCGAGTATAATTCACCCCTCCACTTT. The whole variable domain, filled in from reference TRBV7-2 and TRBJ1-6, reads GAGVSQSPSNKVTEKGKDVELRCDPISGHTALYWYRQSLGQGLEFLIYFQGNSAPDKSGLPSDRFSAERTGGSVSTLTIQRTQQEDSAVYLCASSRAAEYNSPLHFGNGTRLTVT.

V usage is TRBV6-5 and J usage is TRBJ2-1; 9 positions match TRBD2. Germline CDR1 MNHEY, CDR2 SVGAGI. This CDR3 spans 15 amino acids. V shed 2 bases, J shed 7 bases, and the junction held 6 bases outside the gene matches. CDR3 nucleotides: TGTGCCAGCAGTTACAAATTAGCGGGAGCGAATGAGCAGTTCTTC. Translated: CASSYKLAGANEQFF.

V is TRBV27 and J is TRBJ2-5; a possible D gene is TRBD2 (6 bases). The J call is doubtful: the DNA matches TRBJ2-7 better. This CDR3 contains 13 residues. The germline CDR1 and CDR2 sequences are MNHEY and SMNVEV (reference sequence). CDR3 sequence reads: CASSLGGTYEQYF. The CDR3 nucleotides are TGTGCCAGCAGTTTAGGGGGGACCTACGAGCAGTACTTC.